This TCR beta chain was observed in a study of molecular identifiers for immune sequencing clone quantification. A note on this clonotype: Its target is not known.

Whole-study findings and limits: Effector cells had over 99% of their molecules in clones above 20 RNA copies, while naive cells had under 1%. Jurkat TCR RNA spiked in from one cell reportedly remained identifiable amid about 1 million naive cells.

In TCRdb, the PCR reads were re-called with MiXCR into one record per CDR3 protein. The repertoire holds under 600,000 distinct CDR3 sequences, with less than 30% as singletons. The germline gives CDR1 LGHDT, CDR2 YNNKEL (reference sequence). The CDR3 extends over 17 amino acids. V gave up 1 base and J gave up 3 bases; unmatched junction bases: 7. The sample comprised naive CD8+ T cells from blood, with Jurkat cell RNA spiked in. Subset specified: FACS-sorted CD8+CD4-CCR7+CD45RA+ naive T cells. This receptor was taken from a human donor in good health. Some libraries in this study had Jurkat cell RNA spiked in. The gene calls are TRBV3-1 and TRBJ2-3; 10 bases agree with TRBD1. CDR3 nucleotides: TGTGCCAGCAGCCAAGGCGGGACAGGGGTTGTTACAGATACGCAGTATTTT. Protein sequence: CASSQGGTGVVTDTQYF.